Below, 12 T cell receptor beta chains from the same sample are listed, as sequenced in a study of PD-1 blockade in classical Hodgkin lymphoma. Time point noted: cycle 4 day 1 (C4D1), after more than 5 weeks of nivolumab. There was relapse after autologous stem cell transplantation in every patient, and there was variation in brentuximab vedotin exposure. Clones were read by immunoSEQ multiplex PCR, and TCRdb kept only the in-frame ones, dropping some. The sample shows approximately 61,000 clones, 70% to 90% of them seen only once. Sequenced material: peripheral blood mononuclear cells (PBMCs), taken before the fourth cycle of nivolumab. The receptors stem from a human donor with classical Hodgkin lymphoma.

The V gene is TRBV5-1, the J gene TRBJ1-3; D is perhaps TRBD1 (6 bases). With 4 bases removed from V and 2 bases from J, the gap between germline ends came to 16 bases. Germline CDR1 reads SGHRS; CDR2 reads YFSETQ. The CDR3 is 16 amino acids. The CDR3 reads CASSTSGGSAGNTIYF. The CDR3 nucleotides are TGCGCCAGCAGCACAAGCGGGGGCTCTGCTGGAAACACCATATATTTT.

This chain connects TRBV6-6 to TRBJ2-1; D might be TRBD1 (5 bases). Per germline, CDR1 MNHNY and CDR2 SVGAGI (reference sequence). The ends were cut back, 5 bases at V and 8 bases at J, with 13 bases in the middle. CDR3 length: 13 residues. This CDR3 reads CASSPPSGYEQFF. The DNA for the CDR3 is TGTGCCAGCAGTCCCCCATCAGGGTATGAGCAGTTCTTC.

CDR3 residues: CASSYPGTGAQETQYF. The CDR3 bases are TGTGCCAGCAGTTACCCTGGGACAGGAGCCCAAGAGACCCAGTACTTC. The chain joins TRBV6-6 to TRBJ2-5; 8 bases agree with TRBD1. Germline V gene lookup returns CDR1 MNHNY and CDR2 SVGAGI (reference sequence). With V trimmed by 2 bases and J by 1 base, 6 bases remained unmatched. The CDR3 totals 16 residues.

CDR3 loop: CASSESGTSWEQYF. CDR3 sequence (DNA): TGCGCCAGCAGTGAGTCGGGGACGTCATGGGAGCAGTACTTC. The chain has TRBV10-2 and TRBJ2-7; perhaps D is TRBD1 or TRBD2 (5 bases each). V was pared by 0 bases and J by 7 bases, with 13 bases between. Germline loops: CDR1 WSHSY, CDR2 SAAADI. The length of the CDR3 is 14 residues.

The J gene is TRBJ2-5, the V gene TRBV9; D remains unclear. The CDR3 is made up of 14 amino acids. Trimming took off 4 bases at V and 7 bases at J, with 17 bases between the two ends. Germline assignment: CDR1 SGDLS and CDR2 YYNGEE. DNA for the CDR3: TGTGCCAGCAGCAGAGACCCGCAAGAGAGGACCCAGTACTTC. It encodes CASSRDPQERTQYF.

This chain uses TRBV7-6 with TRBJ2-5; D ambiguous. Trimming stripped 4 bases from V and 0 bases from J, with 9 bases between. Germline-derived CDR1 and CDR2 are SGHVS and FNYEAQ. The CDR3 covers 14 residues. The CDR3 DNA follows: TGTGCCAGCAGCTCGTCACCGTACCAAGAGACCCAGTACTTC. This sequence encodes CASSSSPYQETQYF.

J is TRBJ2-3 and V is TRBV2; D possibly corresponds to TRBD2 (5 bases). CDR1 and CDR2 (germline): SNHLY, FYNNEI. The V end lost 3 bases, the J end lost 6 bases, and 16 bases lay between the germline ends. The CDR3 covers 15 residues. The CDR3 protein is CASSETGSEGDTQYF. The CDR3 bases are TGTGCCAGCAGTGAGACGGGATCAGAGGGCGATACGCAGTATTTT.

This clone was found once. V is TRBV5-1 and J is TRBJ2-6; 7 bases map to TRBD1. The CDR3 consists of 15 residues. J was trimmed by 2 bases and V by 3 bases; bases with no gene match: 2. Per the germline V gene, CDR1 is SGHRS and CDR2 is YFSETQ. Written as DNA, the CDR3 is TGCGCCAGCAGCTCGACAGGGACTGGGGCCAACGTCCTGACTTTC. Translated: CASSSTGTGANVLTF.

The CDR3 is CASSHGTGDNSPLHF. The CDR3 coding sequence is TGTGCCAGCAGTCACGGGACAGGGGACAATTCACCCCTCCACTTT. The V call is TRBV6-6, the J call TRBJ1-6, with 10 bases aligning to TRBD1. Germline V CDR1 and CDR2: MNHNY, SVGAGI (reference sequence). The CDR3 extends over 15 amino acids. J was trimmed by 7 bases and V by 5 bases; bases with no gene match: 5.

V usage is TRBV4-1 and J usage is TRBJ1-5; D remains unclear. CDR3 length equals 13 residues. Germline V lookup: CDR1 MGHRA, CDR2 YSYEKL. The V end was cut by 1 base, the J end by 4 bases, with 5 bases between. The CDR3 DNA sequence: TGCGCCAGCAGCCAAGTTTTTAATCAGCCCCAGCATTTT. It yields the protein CASSQVFNQPQHF.

The J gene is TRBJ1-2, the V gene TRBV5-4; D remains ambiguous. Germline CDR1 and CDR2: SGHNT and YYREEE (reference sequence). There are 13 residues in the CDR3. V shed 4 bases and J shed 2 bases, with 9 bases lying between them. The CDR3 DNA is TGTGCCAGCAGCCCCTCATCCAACTATGGCTACACCTTC. This sequence encodes CASSPSSNYGYTF.

The chain uses TRBV29-1 and TRBJ2-7; 12 bases fit TRBD2. This CDR3 contains 15 residues. The V gene's germline CDR1 is SQVTM and CDR2 ANQGSEA. The junction had 5 bases not matched to a gene; V was cut back by 2 bases and J by 3 bases. The DNA of the CDR3 is TGCAGCGTTGAACGCCTAGCGGGGGGGAACTACGAGCAGTACTTC. Protein product: CSVERLAGGNYEQYF.